One and the same sample provided the 28 T cell receptor beta chains below, sequenced in a study of graft-versus-host responses after intestinal transplantation (dated by TCRdb to the early 2020s). The antigens for these receptors are not known. Library construction relied on the immunoSEQ multiplex PCR assay. Held by TCRdb, this immuneACCESS table contains in-frame sequences only and omits some clones. Under half of the omission traces to an unresolved V gene where checked; the cause of the rest is unknown. The sample has about 100,000 clones on record, about 88% of them singletons. Around 0.95% of the sample rests with the top ten. Per the publication, the time point label means: cells obtained before transplantation from donor or recipient. Specimen: unstimulated CD4+ T cells sorted from spleen or lymph node cells, collected before transplant. These receptors came from a human donor who was the organ donor for an intestinal transplant.

The chain combines TRBV6-6 with TRBJ2-2, with TRBD1 matching 9 bases. The germline gives CDR1 MNHNY, CDR2 SVGAGI (reference sequence). The CDR3 spans 16 residues. Trimming removed 2 bases from V and 8 bases from J; junction bases left unmatched: 9. The CDR3 DNA follows: TGTGCCAGCAGTTACGACAGGGGGACTTCAAAGGGGGAGCTGTTTTTT. Protein product: CASSYDRGTSKGELFF.

CDR3 sequence reads: CASPRPLAGSSEAFF. CDR3 DNA: TGTGCCAGCCCCCGCCCTCTAGCAGGGTCTTCTGAAGCTTTCTTT. The chain has TRBV11-3 and TRBJ1-1; possibly TRBD1 for D (5 bases). The V gene's germline CDR1 is SGHNT and CDR2 YENEEA. V was pared by 8 bases and J by 6 bases, with 22 bases between. CDR3 size: 15 residues.

This clone was detected only a few times. CDR3 DNA sequence: TGCGCCAGCAGCTTGGGGGGACTAGTGGGAGATACGCAGTATTTT. Residues: CASSLGGLVGDTQYF. J is TRBJ2-3 and V is TRBV5-1; the match to TRBD2 covers 8 bases. This CDR3 has 15 residues. Unmatched junction bases numbered 5, after V lost 0 bases and J lost 5 bases. The germline gives CDR1 SGHRS, CDR2 YFSETQ.

The rearrangement joins TRBV28 to TRBJ1-5; TRBD1 agrees at 7 bases. Germline CDR1 and CDR2: MDHEN and SYDVKM. CDR3 length: 15 residues. After removal of 5 bases from V and 6 bases from J, the junction contained 10 bases not matched to a gene. CDR3 DNA sequence: TGTGCCAGCAGTCTCCGACAGGGCCGGGGTCAGCCCCAGCATTTT. Amino acids: CASSLRQGRGQPQHF.

This clone was observed a handful of times. This chain links TRBV19 with TRBJ1-3, with D hard to call. CDR3 size: 12 residues. Trimming left V 3 bases short and J 7 bases short, with 7 bases between. The V gene's germline CDR1 is LNHDA and CDR2 SQIVND (reference sequence). The CDR3 bases are TGTGCCAGTAGTATCCCAAAGAACACCATATATTTT. It encodes CASSIPKNTIYF.

The chain recombines TRBV10-3 with TRBJ1-2; TRBD1 might be the D (6 bases). Germline V gene data show CDR1 as ENHRY and CDR2 as SYGVKD. V lost 3 bases and J 6 bases, leaving 17 bases between the germline ends. The CDR3 runs to 15 residues. CDR3 amino acids: CAISDIRGAANGYTF. The DNA of the CDR3 is TGTGCCATCAGTGATATCCGGGGGGCAGCCAATGGCTACACCTTC.

This chain links TRBV5-4 with TRBJ2-6; D is perhaps TRBD1 or TRBD2 (5 bases each). The CDR3 is 20 amino acids. V was pared by 5 bases and J by 0 bases, with 24 bases between. Germline V gene sequence: CDR1 SGHNT, CDR2 YYREEE (reference sequence). The CDR3 DNA sequence: TGTGCCAGCAGTTTTACCCTCCCGGGACGGCCGTCCTCTGGGGCCAACGTCCTGACTTTC. Protein product: CASSFTLPGRPSSGANVLTF.

This chain joins TRBV27 and TRBJ1-5; D is possibly TRBD1 (6 bases). The germline V gene encodes CDR1 MNHEY and CDR2 SMNVEV (reference sequence). The CDR3 extends over 14 amino acids. V dropped 1 base and J dropped 5 bases, with 9 bases sitting between them. The CDR3 bases are TGTGCCAGCAGTTTATATGCAGGGGATCAGCCCCAGCATTTT. Its protein is CASSLYAGDQPQHF.

This chain uses TRBV27 with TRBJ2-3, with no clear D. The length of the CDR3 is 10 residues. Trimming removed 7 bases from V and 11 bases from J, with 10 bases in between. Germline lookup yields CDR1 MNHEY and CDR2 SMNVEV (reference sequence). CDR3 protein: CASKTPLQYF. The CDR3 bases are TGTGCCAGCAAAACCCCCCTGCAGTATTTT.

V usage is TRBV6-1 and J usage is TRBJ1-5; TRBD1 is a possible D gene (6 bases). V was clipped by 3 bases and J by 5 bases, with 11 bases between them. There are 14 residues in the CDR3. Germline loops: CDR1 MNHNS, CDR2 SASEGT. This CDR3 reads CASSESRGDQPQHF. The CDR3 nucleotides read TGTGCCAGCAGTGAGTCCAGGGGAGATCAGCCCCAGCATTTT.

The rearrangement joins TRBV15 to TRBJ1-6; D gene unclear. V was pared by 0 bases and J by 9 bases, with 6 bases between. The CDR3 runs 13 residues. In germline, CDR1 is LNHNV, CDR2 YYDKDF (reference sequence). Written as DNA, the CDR3 is TGTGCCACCAGCAGAGAGGGTGGTTCACCCCTCCACTTT. This sequence encodes CATSREGGSPLHF.

V usage is TRBV7-8 and J usage is TRBJ2-1, with TRBD2 matching over 10 bases. V lost 1 base to trimming and J lost 5 bases; unmatched junction nucleotides: 2. The germline CDR1 and CDR2 sequences are SGHVS and FQNEAQ. The CDR3 covers 15 residues. CDR3 nucleotides: TGTGCCAGCAGCTTAGAACTAGCGGGGAACAATGAGCAGTTCTTC. As protein: CASSLELAGNNEQFF.

The genes are TRBV30 and TRBJ2-7, with 9 bases fitting TRBD1. This CDR3 spans 15 amino acids. Germline lookup yields CDR1 GTSNPN and CDR2 SVGIG (reference sequence). The V gene end was trimmed by 4 bases and the J gene end by 4 bases; junction bases not matched to a gene: 11. This CDR3 is CAWTLDRGIQYEQYF. The CDR3 DNA follows: TGTGCCTGGACCCTGGACAGGGGAATCCAATACGAGCAGTACTTC.

V usage is TRBV6-6 and J usage is TRBJ1-5; perhaps TRBD1 as D (5 bases). The CDR3 has 15 residues. Trimming stripped 5 bases from V and 5 bases from J, with 16 bases between. From germline, CDR1 is MNHNY and CDR2 SVGAGI (reference sequence). CDR3 in DNA: TGTGCCAGCAGTCGAATTGCGGGGGGGGATCAGCCCCAGCATTTT. Encoded protein: CASSRIAGGDQPQHF.

V gene TRBV11-2 combines with J gene TRBJ2-5; TRBD2 is a possible D gene (6 bases). CDR1 SGHAT and CDR2 FQNNGV come from the germline V gene. This CDR3 comprises 11 residues. V was trimmed by 3 bases and J by 7 bases, leaving 6 bases between them. CDR3 coding DNA: TGTGCCAGCAGCTTGGAGGGGACCCAGTACTTC. Its translation is CASSLEGTQYF. Using reference TRBV11-2 and TRBJ2-5 for the parts outside the CDR3, the full variable domain is EAGVAQSPRYKIIEKRQSVAFWCNPISGHATLYWYQQILGQGPKLLIQFQNNGVVDDSQLPKDRFSAERLKGVDSTLKIQPAKLEDSAVYLCASSLEGTQYFGPGTRLLVL.

V and J are TRBV5-1 and TRBJ2-4; D possibly uses TRBD1 or TRBD2 (5 bases each). The CDR3 totals 15 residues. Germline V gene sequence: CDR1 SGHRS, CDR2 YFSETQ. Trimming left V 1 base short and J 7 bases short, with 15 bases between. The CDR3 DNA reads as TGCGCCAGCAGCTTGTCATCAGGGCCGGGGAACATTCAGTACTTC. Translating it yields CASSLSSGPGNIQYF.

This chain uses TRBV19 with TRBJ2-2; 10 bases fit TRBD2. J lost 7 bases, V lost 3 bases, and 11 bases had no gene match. Germline CDR1 LNHDA, CDR2 SQIVND (reference sequence). The CDR3 runs 17 residues. CDR3 residues: CASSIERGGLGGGELFF. The CDR3 DNA reads TGTGCCAGTAGTATTGAGCGGGGGGGCCTCGGTGGCGGGGAGCTGTTTTTT.

This chain joins TRBV5-1 and TRBJ2-7; a weak D match, TRBD1 (6 bases). Trimming stripped 4 bases from V and 4 bases from J, with 15 bases between. The CDR3 loop spans 14 amino acids. CDR1 SGHRS and CDR2 YFSETQ come from the germline V gene. The CDR3 sequence: CASSPEQGRYEQYF. The CDR3 DNA reads as TGCGCCAGCAGCCCCGAACAGGGACGGTACGAGCAGTACTTC.

This chain connects TRBV28 to TRBJ1-3, with no clear D. The length of the CDR3 is 16 residues. V lost 3 bases to trimming and J lost 0 bases, with 12 bases between them. Germline values: CDR1 MDHEN, CDR2 SYDVKM. The CDR3 DNA follows: TGTGCCAGCAGTTTCGTCGACGGCGACTCTGGAAACACCATATATTTT. Amino acids: CASSFVDGDSGNTIYF.

This clone was observed a few times. This chain joins TRBV6-5 and TRBJ1-1; D remains unclear. V lost 2 bases, J lost 9 bases, and 10 bases lay in between. In germline, CDR1 is MNHEY, CDR2 SVGAGI. This CDR3 has 12 amino acids. This CDR3 reads CASSYRGEKAFF. The DNA of the CDR3 is TGTGCCAGCAGTTACCGAGGAGAGAAAGCTTTCTTT.

The rearrangement uses TRBV6-1 and TRBJ1-2; D is perhaps TRBD1 (6 bases). The CDR3 spans 15 residues. Germline values: CDR1 MNHNS, CDR2 SASEGT. The V gene lost 3 bases and the J gene lost 7 bases, with 18 bases spanning the gap. CDR3 sequence: CASSESILGAAGYTF. Written as DNA, the CDR3 is TGTGCCAGCAGTGAGAGTATATTGGGGGCTGCTGGCTACACCTTC.

The chain links TRBV19 to TRBJ1-1; D is possibly TRBD1 (6 bases). The CDR3 contains 14 residues. Per germline, CDR1 LNHDA and CDR2 SQIVND (reference sequence). V lost 6 bases and J lost 4, with 15 bases in between. CDR3 sequence reads: CASRYREASTEAFF. The CDR3 DNA sequence: TGTGCCAGTAGATACAGGGAAGCAAGCACTGAAGCTTTCTTT. Based on the CDR3 plus reference TRBV19 and TRBJ1-1, the full variable domain is DGGITQSPKYLFRKEGQNVTLSCEQNLNHDAMYWYRQDPGQGLRLIYYSQIVNDFQKGDIAEGYSVSREKKESFPLTVTSAQKNPTAFYLCASRYREASTEAFFGQGTRLTVV.

The chain recombines TRBV11-2 with TRBJ2-5, with TRBD2 matching over 8 bases. With V trimmed by 1 base and J by 4 bases, 17 bases remained unmatched. CDR1 and CDR2 (germline): SGHAT, FQNNGV. The CDR3 has 19 residues. CDR3 amino acids: CASSLALPGGHIGPETQYF. Written as DNA, the CDR3 is TGTGCCAGCAGCTTAGCTTTGCCGGGGGGGCATATAGGCCCAGAGACCCAGTACTTC.

The rearrangement links TRBV5-6 to TRBJ1-2; D is perhaps TRBD1 (5 bases). The germline V gene has CDR1 SGHDT and CDR2 YYEEEE. The CDR3 extends over 15 amino acids. V gave up 3 bases and J gave up 0 bases, with 12 bases separating them. The CDR3 loop reads CASSYQKTANYGYTF. DNA for the CDR3: TGTGCCAGCAGCTACCAGAAGACAGCTAACTATGGCTACACCTTC.

The genes are TRBV15 and TRBJ1-1; tentatively, D is TRBD1 (5 bases). The CDR3 has 14 amino acids. Germline CDR1 and CDR2: LNHNV and YYDKDF (reference sequence). V lost 0 bases to trimming and J lost 4 bases, with 9 bases between them. The CDR3 DNA reads as TGTGCCACCAGCAGAGATGTCGGGGGCACTGAAGCTTTCTTT. Translating gives CATSRDVGGTEAFF.

In this sample, this clone turned up once. The chain joins TRBV11-2 to TRBJ2-5; D is unresolved. V dropped 1 base and J dropped 3 bases, with 6 bases sitting between them. CDR1 is SGHAT and CDR2 is FQNNGV in the germline V gene. CDR3 length equals 13 residues. This CDR3 is CASSLAAKETQYF. The CDR3 bases are TGTGCCAGCAGCTTAGCAGCCAAAGAGACCCAGTACTTC.

This rearrangement joins TRBV6-1 to TRBJ1-1, with D perhaps matching TRBD1 (6 bases). With 6 bases removed from V and 5 bases from J, the gap between germline ends came to 13 bases. The CDR3 runs to 13 residues. Germline V gene data show CDR1 as MNHNS and CDR2 as SASEGT. The CDR3 DNA reads TGTGCCAGCAGCAACACAGGGAATACTGAAGCTTTCTTT. It specifies CASSNTGNTEAFF.

V gene TRBV14 combines with J gene TRBJ1-6; D gene ambiguous. The CDR3 has 14 amino acids. Germline CDR1 SGHDN, CDR2 FVKESK. Trimming removed 1 base at V and 11 bases at J, with 12 bases between. CDR3 coding DNA: TGTGCCAGCAGCCAAGGTGGTTTTGGGCCACCCCTCCACTTT. Translated, it gives CASSQGGFGPPLHF.